This TCR beta chain derives from a study of tumor-infiltrating lymphocytes in oesophageal squamous cell carcinoma. TCRdb analysed the PCR reads with MiXCR anew, one entry per CDR3 protein. The repertoire includes some 22,000 distinct CDR3 sequences, 35% to 40% of them detected once, and around 10% sits in the top ten. This clonotype showed up many times. V lost 4 bases and J lost 8, with 11 bases in between. The germline CDR1 and CDR2 sequences are SGHDN and FVKESK. There are 13 residues in the CDR3. The clonotype comes from a male donor with esophageal squamous cell carcinoma. The chain is built from TRBV14 and TRBJ1-4; D is unclear. The specimen was esophageal tumor tissue. This CDR3 is CASSLGRWEKLFF. DNA of the CDR3: TGTGCCAGCAGCCTAGGAAGGTGGGAAAAACTGTTTTTT.